This T cell receptor beta chain was found in a study of T-cell reconstitution after alpha-beta-depleted transplantation in children. Germline V gene data show CDR1 as LNHDA and CDR2 as SQIVND (reference sequence). After removal of 5 bases from V and 6 bases from J, the junction contained 10 bases not matched to a gene. The CDR3 is 16 residues long. General study points: Alpha-beta T cells present about two months after transplant were reported to originate from several hundred expanded graft clones.

This clonotype came up a few times. What it binds is not known. Molecular barcoding with unique molecular identifiers was used for the TCRbeta library. Each CDR3 protein is one row after TCRdb ran MiXCR on the PCR reads. The sample shows about 290,000 distinct CDR3 sequences, roughly 9.1% of them seen only once. The sequence was obtained from a boy younger than two with acute myeloid leukemia, due to receive a stem cell transplant. This chain connects TRBV19 to TRBJ2-4, with 10 bases matching TRBD1. Material: PBMCs, obtained before TCRalphabeta/CD19-depleted stem cell transplant. The CDR3 sequence: CASSALRDRGGNIQYF. In DNA form, the CDR3 reads TGTGCCAGTAGTGCCCTTAGGGACAGGGGTGGAAACATTCAGTACTTC. Full variable domain (outside the CDR3, taken from reference TRBV19 and TRBJ2-4): DGGITQSPKYLFRKEGQNVTLSCEQNLNHDAMYWYRQDPGQGLRLIYYSQIVNDFQKGDIAEGYSVSREKKESFPLTVTSAQKNPTAFYLCASSALRDRGGNIQYFGAGTRLSVL.